Sequencing of this TCR beta chain was carried out in a study of T cell responses to AZD1222 COVID-19 vaccine. Notes on this clone: Its matching antigen is unknown.

Second doses that came at about 4 or about 12 weeks were put together. General observations from the study: Clonal diversity was possibly underestimated, and white British individuals and females predominated among donors. Spike-wide coverage was observed for vaccine-associated CD4 TCRs, with dominant responses at 160-218 and 743-854.

Profiled with immunoSEQ multiplex PCR; TCRdb holds only in-frame clones, not every one. The sample has approximately 140,000 clones, roughly 90% seen once; the top ten hold 1.5% to 2%. The TCR was taken from an adult who received the AZD1222 COVID-19 vaccine. This sample comprised peripheral blood, obtained 28 days after the second AZD1222 dose.

The CDR3 DNA follows: TGTGCCAGCAGCCCGGACCGCCATGAGCAGTTCTTC. Amino acids: CASSPDRHEQFF. The chain has TRBV7-2 and TRBJ2-1; no clear D. In germline, CDR1 is SGHTA, CDR2 FQGNSA. V lost 5 bases, J lost 8 bases, and 10 bases lay in between. The CDR3 spans 12 residues.